A single sample is the source of the 3 T cell receptor beta chains below, sequenced in a study of T cell responses to AZD1222 COVID-19 vaccine. Some clones are missing from TCRdb's copy, which holds only in-frame ones; the method was immunoSEQ multiplex PCR. Of nearly 95,000 clones listed, 80% to 90% were seen once; the top ten hold under 3%. The sequencing used peripheral blood, collected 28 days after the second AZD1222 dose. The receptors originated from an adult who received the AZD1222 COVID-19 vaccine.

The J gene is TRBJ2-7, the V gene TRBV7-2, with TRBD2 matching 10 bases. The germline V gene has CDR1 SGHTA and CDR2 FQGNSA. V lost 1 base, J lost 0 bases, and 3 bases stayed unmatched. The CDR3 has 16 amino acids. The CDR3: CASSLVASGGSYEQYF. In DNA, the CDR3 is TGTGCCAGCAGCTTAGTGGCTAGCGGGGGCTCCTACGAGCAGTACTTC.

The gene calls are TRBV9 and TRBJ1-6, with a possible D match to TRBD1 (6 bases). Trimming cost V 0 bases and J 8 bases, with 9 bases left between them. The CDR3 contains 14 residues. Germline V gene data show CDR1 as SGDLS and CDR2 as YYNGEE. The CDR3 here is CASSVEGGDSPLHF. CDR3 nucleotide sequence: TGTGCCAGCAGCGTAGAAGGGGGGGATTCACCCCTCCACTTT. Full variable domain (missing parts from reference TRBV9 and TRBJ1-6): DSGVTQTPKHLITATGQRVTLRCSPRSGDLSVYWYQQSLDQGLQFLIQYYNGEERAKGNILERFSAQQFPDLHSELNLSSLELGDSALYFCASSVEGGDSPLHFGNGTRLTVT.

This chain links TRBV27 with TRBJ1-2; D may be TRBD1 (6 bases). The germline V gene encodes CDR1 MNHEY and CDR2 SMNVEV (reference sequence). V lost 0 bases and J 6 bases, leaving 14 bases between the germline ends. CDR3 size: 15 residues. CDR3 nucleotides: TGTGCCAGCAGTTTATCCCGGGGGGGGGCGAATGGCTACACCTTC. Translated, it gives CASSLSRGGANGYTF.